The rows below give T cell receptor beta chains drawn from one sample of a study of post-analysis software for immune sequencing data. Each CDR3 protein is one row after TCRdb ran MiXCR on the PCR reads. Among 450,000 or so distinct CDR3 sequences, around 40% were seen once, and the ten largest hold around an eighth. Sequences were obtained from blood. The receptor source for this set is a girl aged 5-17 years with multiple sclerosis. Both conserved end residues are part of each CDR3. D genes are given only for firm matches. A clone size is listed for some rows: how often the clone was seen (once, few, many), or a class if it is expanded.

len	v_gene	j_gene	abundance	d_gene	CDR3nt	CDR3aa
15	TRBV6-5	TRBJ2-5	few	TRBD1	TGTGCCAGCACGTCCCGGGACAGGGGGCTAGAGACCCAGTACTTC	CASTSRDRGLETQYF
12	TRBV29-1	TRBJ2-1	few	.	TGCAGCGGTGGGGGCAGGGGATATGAGCAGTTCTTC	CSGGGRGYEQFF
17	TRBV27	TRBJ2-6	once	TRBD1	TGTGCCAGCAGTCCGGACAGGGGGAGGTCTGGGGCCAACGTCCTGACTTTC	CASSPDRGRSGANVLTF
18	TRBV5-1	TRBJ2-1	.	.	TGCGCCAGCAGCTTGGGGGCGGTGGGCACCGGAACCTACAATGAGCAGTTCTTC	CASSLGAVGTGTYNEQFF
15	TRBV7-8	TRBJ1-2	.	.	TGTGCCAGCAGCTTAGTAAACACAGCGGGTTATGGCTACACCTTC	CASSLVNTAGYGYTF
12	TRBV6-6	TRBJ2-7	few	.	TGTGCCAGCAGCTTTGACAGATACGAGCAGTACTTC	CASSFDRYEQYF
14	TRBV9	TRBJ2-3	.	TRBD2	TGTGCCAGCAGCGGGTTAGCGGGAAATTCGGCGCAGTATTTT	CASSGLAGNSAQYF
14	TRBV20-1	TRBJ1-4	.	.	TGCAGTGCTAGTTTCACAGGATTTAATGAAAAACTGTTTTTT	CSASFTGFNEKLFF
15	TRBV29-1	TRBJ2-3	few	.	TGCAGCGTTGTTGGGCTCTGGGGGAGCACAGATACGCAGTATTTT	CSVVGLWGSTDTQYF
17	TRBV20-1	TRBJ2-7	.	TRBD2	TGCAGTGCTAGTTCGGCTTCGGGCGGGAGGGCCTACTACGAGCAGTACTTC	CSASSASGGRAYYEQYF
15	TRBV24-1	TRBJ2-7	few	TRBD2	TGTGCCACCAGTGATCCGGGACTAGCGGGCTACGAGCAGTACTTC	CATSDPGLAGYEQYF
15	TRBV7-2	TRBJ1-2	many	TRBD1	TGTGCCAGCAGCTTAGACCCGGGACAGAACTATGGCTACACCTTC	CASSLDPGQNYGYTF
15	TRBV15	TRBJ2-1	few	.	TGTGCCACCAGCAGAGTTAGCGGCCTTGACAATGAGCAGTTCTTC	CATSRVSGLDNEQFF
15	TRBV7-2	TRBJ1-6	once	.	TGTGCCAGCAGCTTATTCGGGACGGATAATTCACCCCTCCACTTT	CASSLFGTDNSPLHF
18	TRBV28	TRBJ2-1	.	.	TGTGCCAGCAGTCAACTAGATTCTGTGAGAAACTCCTACAATGAGCAGTTCTTC	CASSQLDSVRNSYNEQFF
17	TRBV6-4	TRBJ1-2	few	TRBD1	TGTGCCAGCAGGGGCCGGCGGCCCGGGACAGGAAACTATGGCTACACCTTC	CASRGRRPGTGNYGYTF
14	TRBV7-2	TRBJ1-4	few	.	TGTGCCAGCAGCCTGGACTTGAAGATTGAAAAACTGTTTTTT	CASSLDLKIEKLFF
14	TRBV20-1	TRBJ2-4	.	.	TGCAGTGCTAGAGATCCGGACGCCAAAAACATTCAGTACTTC	CSARDPDAKNIQYF
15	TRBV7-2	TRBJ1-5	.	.	TGTGCCAGCAGCTCCAGCATCCAGGGGTATCAGCCCCAGCATTTT	CASSSSIQGYQPQHF
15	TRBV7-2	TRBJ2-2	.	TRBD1	TGTGCCAGCAGCCCCCGACAGGGTTGGAACGGGGAGCTGTTTTTT	CASSPRQGWNGELFF
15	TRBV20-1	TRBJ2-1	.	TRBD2	TGCAGTGCTAGTTGGGGACTAGCGGGGGGAAATGAGCAGTTCTTC	CSASWGLAGGNEQFF
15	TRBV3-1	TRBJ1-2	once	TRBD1	TGTGCCACCCGAGGATGGACAGGTGATAACTATGGCTACACCTTC	CATRGWTGDNYGYTF
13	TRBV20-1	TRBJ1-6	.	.	TGCAGTGCTAGATGGCAGGGCAGTTCACCCCTCCACTTT	CSARWQGSSPLHF
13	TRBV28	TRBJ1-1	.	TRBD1	TGTGCCAGCACGGACAGGGAGGGCACTGAAGCTTTCTTT	CASTDREGTEAFF
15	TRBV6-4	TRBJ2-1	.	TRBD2	TGTGCCAGCAGTGACGGGTCTAGCGGCTACAATGAGCAGTTCTTC	CASSDGSSGYNEQFF
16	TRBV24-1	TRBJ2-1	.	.	TGTGCCACCAGTGGGAGTGGCAGGGAGTCCTACAATGAGCAGTTCTTC	CATSGSGRESYNEQFF
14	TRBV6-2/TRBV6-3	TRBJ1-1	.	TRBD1	TGTGCCAGCAGGGGACAGGGGTCGAACACTGAAGCTTTCTTT	CASRGQGSNTEAFF
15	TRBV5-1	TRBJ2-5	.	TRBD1	TGCGCCAGCAGCTTGGCCACAGGGGGCGCAGAGACCCAGTACTTC	CASSLATGGAETQYF
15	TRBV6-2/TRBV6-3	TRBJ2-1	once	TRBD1	TGTGCCAGCAGGAACGCGGGACAGGGGGCTAGTGAGCAGTTCTTC	CASRNAGQGASEQFF
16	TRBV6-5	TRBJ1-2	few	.	TGTGCCAGCATCCCCGGAGGGACAAACCCTGACTATGGCTACACCTTC	CASIPGGTNPDYGYTF
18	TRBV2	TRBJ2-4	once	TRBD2	TGTGCCAGCAGTGAGGACAGTCGAGAAGCGGGAGCCAGAAACATTCAGTACTTC	CASSEDSREAGARNIQYF
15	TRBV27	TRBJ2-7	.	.	TGTGCCAGCAGGGGGCCCCGCTGGGGGTCCTACGAGCAGTACTTC	CASRGPRWGSYEQYF
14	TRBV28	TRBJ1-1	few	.	TGTGCCAGCAGTTTTTCGATGGGAGGGGATGAAGCTTTCTTT	CASSFSMGGDEAFF
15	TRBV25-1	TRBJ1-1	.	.	TGTGCCAGCAGTGGCCCCGCCGGGGCAAGGACTGAAGCTTTCTTT	CASSGPAGARTEAFF
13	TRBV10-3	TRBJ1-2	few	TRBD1	TGTGCCATCAACAACGCGGGGACAGATGGCTACACCTTC	CAINNAGTDGYTF
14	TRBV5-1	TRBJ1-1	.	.	TGCGCCAGCAGCCTTCGGGCGGAGGGCACTGAAGCTTTCTTT	CASSLRAEGTEAFF
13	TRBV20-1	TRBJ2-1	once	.	TGCAGCGAACTGGCGGGCTCCTACAATGAGCAGTTCTTC	CSELAGSYNEQFF
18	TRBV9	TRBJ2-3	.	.	TGTGCCAGCAGCGGTCACGGAGGGCTAGGATCCAACACAGATACGCAGTATTTT	CASSGHGGLGSNTDTQYF
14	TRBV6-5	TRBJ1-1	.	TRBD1	TGTGCCAGCAGCCTGTGGGACAGGTTCACTGAAGCTTTCTTT	CASSLWDRFTEAFF
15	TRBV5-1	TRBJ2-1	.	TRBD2	TGCGCCAGCATGGCGGGAGTTGCTTCCTACAATGAGCAGTTCTTC	CASMAGVASYNEQFF
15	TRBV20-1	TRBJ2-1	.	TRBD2	TGCAGTGCGGAGCGCAGGGAGGGTCTAAGCGATGAGCAGTTCTTC	CSAERREGLSDEQFF
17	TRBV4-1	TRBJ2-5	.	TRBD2	TGCGCCAGCAGCCAAGATTGGAGGCCTAGCGGGAGTATTGAGCAGTACTTC	CASSQDWRPSGSIEQYF
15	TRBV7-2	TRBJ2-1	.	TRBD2	TGTGCCAGCAGCTTGGTCGGGACTAGCGGGGATGAGCGGTTCTTC	CASSLVGTSGDERFF
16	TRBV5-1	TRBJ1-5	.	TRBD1	TGCGCCAGCAGCTTGGGGGACAGCGCGAGCAATCAGCCCCAGCATTTT	CASSLGDSASNQPQHF
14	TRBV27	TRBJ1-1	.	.	TGTGCCCGCAGAAACCACCGGATGAACACTGAAGCTTTCTTT	CARRNHRMNTEAFF
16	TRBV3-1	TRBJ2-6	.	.	TGTGCCAGCAGCCGAAGAATGGCTCTCGGGGCCAACGTCCTGACTTTC	CASSRRMALGANVLTF
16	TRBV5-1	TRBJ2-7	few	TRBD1	TGCGCCAGCAGCTGGAGCCCGGGACAGGGATCCTACGAGCAGTACTTC	CASSWSPGQGSYEQYF
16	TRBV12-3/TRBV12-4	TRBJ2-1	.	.	TGTGCCAGCAGTTTAGTTTACTTTCGATCCTACAATGAGCAGTTCTTC	CASSLVYFRSYNEQFF
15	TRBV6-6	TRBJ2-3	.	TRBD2	TGTGCCAGCAGACTTAGCGGGAGGGACACAGATACGCAGTATTTT	CASRLSGRDTDTQYF
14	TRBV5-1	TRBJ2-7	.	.	TGCGCCAGCAGCCCCGGGACTCTCCTAGACCAGCAGTACTTC	CASSPGTLLDQQYF
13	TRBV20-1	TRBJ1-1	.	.	TGCAGTGCTAGAGCCCAGGTGAACACTGAAGCTTTCTTT	CSARAQVNTEAFF
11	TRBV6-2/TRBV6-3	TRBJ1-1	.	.	TGTGCCAGCGGCTTGAACACTGAAGCTTTCTTT	CASGLNTEAFF
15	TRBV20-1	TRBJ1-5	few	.	TGCAGTGCTAGAGATCCCGGGACAACCCGACAGCCCCAGCATTTT	CSARDPGTTRQPQHF
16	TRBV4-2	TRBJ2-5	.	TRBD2	TGTGCCAGCAGCCACGCCTTAGCGGGAGGACCTGAGACCCAGTACTTC	CASSHALAGGPETQYF
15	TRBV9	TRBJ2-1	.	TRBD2	TGTGCCAGCAGCTCCCGGACTAGCGGGAGGGGTGAGCAGTTCTTC	CASSSRTSGRGEQFF
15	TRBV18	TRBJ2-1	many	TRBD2	TGTGCCAGCTCACCACTAGCGGGGGGGTACAATGAGCAGTTCTTC	CASSPLAGGYNEQFF
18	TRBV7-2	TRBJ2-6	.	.	TGTGCCAGCAGCCCCCAGCGGAGACGGAGCTCTGGGGCCAACGTCCTGACTTTC	CASSPQRRRSSGANVLTF
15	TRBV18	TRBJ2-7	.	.	TGTGCCAGCTCAGCTCCCCGTGGGGGGAGGTACGAGCAGTACTTC	CASSAPRGGRYEQYF